This T cell receptor beta chain was captured in a study of blood T cell repertoires in COVID-19. Sequenced by immunoSEQ multiplex PCR; TCRdb stores in-frame clones only, minus some. The data hold 170,000 or so clones, with about 90% observed a single time. There are 15 residues in the CDR3. Germline lookup yields CDR1 SGDLS and CDR2 YYNGEE. V was shortened by 9 bases and J by 2 bases, with 20 bases between the two germline ends. The receptor comes from a woman between 45 and 60 years old who had recovered from COVID-19. V usage is TRBV9 and J usage is TRBJ1-2; the D gene is possibly TRBD1 (6 bases). Source material: PBMCs or T cells enriched from blood (not recorded which). CDR3 region: CATPLGARRNYGYTF. CDR3 nucleotide sequence: TGTGCCACCCCCCTGGGGGCTAGGAGGAACTATGGCTACACCTTC.